Presented here are 9 T cell receptor beta chains from one specimen sequenced in a study of beta chain features in type 1 diabetes listed by TCRdb under 2018. Libraries came from the immunoSEQ multiplex PCR assay. The entire amount of isolated RNA was reverse transcribed using the High Capacity cDNA Reverse Transcription Kit, so the sequenced TCRB transcripts were expressed ones. As stored in TCRdb, this immuneACCESS dataset retains in-frame rearrangements with V and J assigned. A fraction of the clones does not appear; measured against another copy, unresolved V genes explain less than half of the discrepancy, and the remainder lacks a known reason. The sample records some 150,000 clones, around 10% of which are singletons. The ten largest clones represent roughly 2% of the sample. The sample was central memory CD4+ T cells from blood. The receptors were gathered from a man younger than 35 in good health.

The chain's CDR3 is CASSQTGANYGYTF. CDR3 DNA: TGTGCCAGCAGCCAAACAGGGGCAAACTATGGCTACACCTTC. The chain has TRBV21-1 and TRBJ1-2; the DNA was not used to check the table's D call, TRBD1. TRBV21-1 is classified as a pseudogene. CDR3 length equals 14 residues.

This clone has ten or more counts. CDR3 nucleotides: TGCAGCGTTGTTACAGACCAAGCGTATGGCTACACCTTC. This translates into CSVVTDQAYGYTF. The V gene is TRBV29-1, the J gene TRBJ1-2; D gene ambiguous. Germline CDR1 and CDR2: SQVTM and ANQGSEA. The CDR3 runs 13 residues. V lost 4 bases, J lost 5 bases, and 14 bases lay in between.

The CDR3: CSIYTSGPSTDTQYF. Here the CDR3 DNA reads TGCAGCATCTACACTAGCGGGCCGAGCACAGATACGCAGTATTTT. The chain carries TRBV29-1 and TRBJ2-3, with 9 bases that match TRBD2. From germline, CDR1 is SQVTM and CDR2 ANQGSEA. V was pared by 8 bases and J by 0 bases, with 9 bases of the junction left unmatched. This CDR3 is 15 amino acids long.

This clone occurred many times. V gene TRBV9 combines with J gene TRBJ2-5; D unresolved. Trimming cost V 0 bases and J 4 bases, with 10 bases left between them. The CDR3 loop spans 14 amino acids. From germline, CDR1 is SGDLS and CDR2 YYNGEE. The DNA of the CDR3 is TGTGCCAGCAGCGTAGGACCGACTGCAGAGACCCAGTACTTC. Protein sequence: CASSVGPTAETQYF.

The chain links TRBV9 to TRBJ1-6; no definite D call. Germline values: CDR1 SGDLS, CDR2 YYNGEE. This CDR3 contains 13 residues. Trimming removed 0 bases from V and 7 bases from J, with 5 bases in between. The CDR3 spells CASSVEQNSPLHF. The CDR3 DNA is TGTGCCAGCAGCGTAGAACAAAATTCACCCCTCCACTTT.

This clone was seen only a few times. CDR3 nucleotide sequence: TGCGCCAGCCCGAACTCTGGGGCCAACGTCCTGACTTTC. Protein sequence: CASPNSGANVLTF. The chain recombines TRBV23-1 with TRBJ2-6; D uncertain. TRBV23-1 is classed as an ORF, of uncertain function. The CDR3 contains 13 residues. Trimming removed 8 bases from V and 0 bases from J, with 5 bases in between.

The J gene is TRBJ2-3, the V gene TRBV29-1; 9 nucleotides match TRBD2. With 6 bases clipped from V and 4 bases from J, the junction kept 17 bases outside the gene matches. This CDR3 has 17 amino acids. Looked up from germline, CDR1 is SQVTM and CDR2 is ANQGSEA. In DNA form, the CDR3 reads TGCAGCGTCAGGCGGCTAGCGGGGAGCCTCAACGCAGATACGCAGTATTTT. Its protein is CSVRRLAGSLNADTQYF.

The rearrangement joins TRBV7-2 to TRBJ2-6, with D tentatively TRBD2 (6 bases). The germline gives CDR1 SGHTA, CDR2 FQGNSA. The CDR3 runs to 15 residues. V was pared by 5 bases and J by 10 bases, with 18 bases between. CDR3 sequence reads: CASSHGGPRGNVLTF. The CDR3 coding sequence is TGTGCCAGCAGCCACGGGGGACCCCGGGGAAACGTCCTGACTTTC.

The sample holds many counts of this clone. The chain carries TRBV19 and TRBJ2-1, with no clear D. Per the germline V gene, CDR1 is LNHDA and CDR2 is SQIVND (reference sequence). With 3 bases removed from V and 8 bases from J, the gap between germline ends came to 11 bases. The CDR3 loop spans 13 amino acids. Here the CDR3 reads CASSIFRMDEQFF. CDR3 DNA: TGTGCCAGTAGTATCTTCAGGATGGATGAGCAGTTCTTC. The full variable domain, completed using reference TRBV19 and TRBJ2-1, is DGGITQSPKYLFRKEGQNVTLSCEQNLNHDAMYWYRQDPGQGLRLIYYSQIVNDFQKGDIAEGYSVSREKKESFPLTVTSAQKNPTAFYLCASSIFRMDEQFFGPGTRLTVL.